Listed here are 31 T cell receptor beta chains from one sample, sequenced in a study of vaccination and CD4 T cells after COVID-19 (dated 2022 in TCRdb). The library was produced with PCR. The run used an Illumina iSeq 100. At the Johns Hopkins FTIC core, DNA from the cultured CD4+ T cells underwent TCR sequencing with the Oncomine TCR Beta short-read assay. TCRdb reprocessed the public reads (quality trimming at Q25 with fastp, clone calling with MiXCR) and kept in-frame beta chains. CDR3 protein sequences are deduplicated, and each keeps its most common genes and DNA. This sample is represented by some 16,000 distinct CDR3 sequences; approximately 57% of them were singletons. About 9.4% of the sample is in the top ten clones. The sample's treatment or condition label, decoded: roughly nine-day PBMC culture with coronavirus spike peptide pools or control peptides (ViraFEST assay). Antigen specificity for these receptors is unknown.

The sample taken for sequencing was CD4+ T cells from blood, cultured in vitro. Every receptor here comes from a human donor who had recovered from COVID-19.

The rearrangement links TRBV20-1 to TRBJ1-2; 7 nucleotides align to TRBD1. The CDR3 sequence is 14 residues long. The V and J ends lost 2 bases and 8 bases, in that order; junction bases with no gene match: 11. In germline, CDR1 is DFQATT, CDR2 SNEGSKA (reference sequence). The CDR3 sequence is CSARSYRGLEGYTF. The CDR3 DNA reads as TGCAGTGCTAGATCCTACAGGGGATTAGAGGGCTACACCTTC.

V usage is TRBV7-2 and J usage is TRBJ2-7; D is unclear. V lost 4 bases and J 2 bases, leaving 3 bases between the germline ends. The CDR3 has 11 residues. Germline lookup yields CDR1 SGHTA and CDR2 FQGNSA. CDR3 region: CASSSAYEQYF. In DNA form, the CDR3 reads TGTGCCAGCAGCTCCGCCTACGAGCAGTACTTC.

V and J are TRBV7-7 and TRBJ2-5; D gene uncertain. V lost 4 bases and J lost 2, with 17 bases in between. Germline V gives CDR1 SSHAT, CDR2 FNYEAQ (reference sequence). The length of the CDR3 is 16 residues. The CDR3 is CASSSIRVRGQETQYF. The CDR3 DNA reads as TGTGCCAGCAGCTCGATACGGGTGCGTGGGCAAGAGACCCAGTACTTC. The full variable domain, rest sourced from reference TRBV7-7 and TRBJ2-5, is GAGVSQSPRYKVTKRGQDVTLRCDPISSHATLYWYQQALGQGPEFLTYFNYEAQPDKSGLPSDRFSAERPEGSISTLTIQRTEQRDSAMYRCASSSIRVRGQETQYFGPGTRLLVL.

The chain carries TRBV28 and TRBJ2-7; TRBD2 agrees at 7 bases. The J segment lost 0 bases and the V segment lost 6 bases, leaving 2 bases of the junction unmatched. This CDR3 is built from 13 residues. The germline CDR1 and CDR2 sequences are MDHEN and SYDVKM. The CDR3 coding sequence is TGTGCCAGCAGCCAGCGGGACTCCTACGAGCAGTACTTC. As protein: CASSQRDSYEQYF.

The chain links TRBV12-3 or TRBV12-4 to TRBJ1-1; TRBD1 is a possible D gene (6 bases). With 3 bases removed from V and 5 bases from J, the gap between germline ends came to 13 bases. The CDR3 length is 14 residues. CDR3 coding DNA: TGTGCCAGCAGTTTCCCTTCGGGGGCGACTGAAGCTTTCTTT. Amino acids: CASSFPSGATEAFF.

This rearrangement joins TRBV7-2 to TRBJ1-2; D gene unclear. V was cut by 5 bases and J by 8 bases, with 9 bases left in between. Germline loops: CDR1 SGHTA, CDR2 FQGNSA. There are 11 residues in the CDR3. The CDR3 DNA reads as TGTGCCAGCAGCCCTCTAGGCGGCTACACCTTC. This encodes CASSPLGGYTF.

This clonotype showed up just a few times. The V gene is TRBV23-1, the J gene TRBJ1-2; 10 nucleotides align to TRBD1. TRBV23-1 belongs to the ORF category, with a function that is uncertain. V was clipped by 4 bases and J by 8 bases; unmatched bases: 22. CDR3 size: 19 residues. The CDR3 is CASSLPISLTPGTGVGYTF. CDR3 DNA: TGCGCCAGCAGTCTCCCCATATCCCTTACCCCCGGGACAGGGGTAGGCTACACCTTC.

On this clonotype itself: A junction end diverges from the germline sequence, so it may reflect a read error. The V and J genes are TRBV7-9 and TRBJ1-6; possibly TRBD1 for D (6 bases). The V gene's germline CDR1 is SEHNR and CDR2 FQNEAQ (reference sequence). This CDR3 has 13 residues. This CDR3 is CASSLRGDSPLHF. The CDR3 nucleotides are TGCGCCAGCAGCTTGAGGGGGGATTCACCCCTCCACTTT.

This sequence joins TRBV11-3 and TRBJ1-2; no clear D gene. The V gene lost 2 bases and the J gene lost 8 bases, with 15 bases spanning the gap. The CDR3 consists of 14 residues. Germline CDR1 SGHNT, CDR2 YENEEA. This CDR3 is CASSLNVGVEGYTF. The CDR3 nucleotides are TGTGCCAGCAGCTTAAATGTCGGGGTGGAGGGCTACACCTTC.

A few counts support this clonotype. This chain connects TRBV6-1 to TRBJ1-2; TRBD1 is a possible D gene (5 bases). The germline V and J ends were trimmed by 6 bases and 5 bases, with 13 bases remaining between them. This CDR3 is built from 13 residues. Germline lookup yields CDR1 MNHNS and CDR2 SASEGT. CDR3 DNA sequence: TGTGCCAGCAGACCCCTCGGGGGGTATGGCTACACCTTC. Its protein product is CASRPLGGYGYTF.

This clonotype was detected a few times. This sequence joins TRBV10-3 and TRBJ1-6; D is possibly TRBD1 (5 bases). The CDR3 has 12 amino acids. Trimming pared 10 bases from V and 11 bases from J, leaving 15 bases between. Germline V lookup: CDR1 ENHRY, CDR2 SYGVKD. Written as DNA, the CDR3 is TGTGCCACCCGGGGGGACGAGACACCCCTCCACTTT. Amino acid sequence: CATRGDETPLHF.

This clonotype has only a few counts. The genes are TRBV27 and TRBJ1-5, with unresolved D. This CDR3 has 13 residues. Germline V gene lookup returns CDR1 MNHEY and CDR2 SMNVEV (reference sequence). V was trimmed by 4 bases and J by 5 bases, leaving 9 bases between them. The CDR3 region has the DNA TGTGCCAGCAGTTGGAGGGAGGATCAGCCCCAGCATTTT. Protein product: CASSWREDQPQHF.

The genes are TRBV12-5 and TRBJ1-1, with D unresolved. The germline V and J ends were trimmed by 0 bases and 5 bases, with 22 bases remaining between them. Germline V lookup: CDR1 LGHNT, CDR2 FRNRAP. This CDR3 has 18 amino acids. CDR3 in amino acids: CASGLVRYDSWRETEAFF. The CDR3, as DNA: TGTGCTAGTGGTTTGGTAAGGTACGACTCTTGGAGGGAGACTGAAGCTTTCTTT.

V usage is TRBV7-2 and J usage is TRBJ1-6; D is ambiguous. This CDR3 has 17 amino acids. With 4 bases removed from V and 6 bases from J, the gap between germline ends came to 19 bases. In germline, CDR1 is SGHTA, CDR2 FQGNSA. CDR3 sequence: CASSSSGVGVSNSPLHF. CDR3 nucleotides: TGTGCCAGCAGCTCGAGCGGGGTCGGGGTCAGTAATTCACCCCTCCACTTT.

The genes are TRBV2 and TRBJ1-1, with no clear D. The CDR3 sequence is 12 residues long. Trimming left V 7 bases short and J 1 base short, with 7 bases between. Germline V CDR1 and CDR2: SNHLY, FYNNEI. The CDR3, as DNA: TGTGCCAGCATCGAGGGGAACACTGAAGCTTTCTTT. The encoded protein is CASIEGNTEAFF. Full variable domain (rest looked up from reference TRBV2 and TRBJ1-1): EPEVTQTPSHQVTQMGQEVILRCVPISNHLYFYWYRQILGQKVEFLVSFYNNEISEKSEIFDDQFSVERPDGSNFTLKIRSTKLEDSAMYFCASIEGNTEAFFGQGTRLTVV.

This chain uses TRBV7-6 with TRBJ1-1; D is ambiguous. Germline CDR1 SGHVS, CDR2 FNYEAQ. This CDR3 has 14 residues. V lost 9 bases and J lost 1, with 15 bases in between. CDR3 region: CASSIDLGNTEAFF. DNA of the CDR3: TGTGCCAGTAGTATAGACTTGGGGAACACTGAAGCTTTCTTT.

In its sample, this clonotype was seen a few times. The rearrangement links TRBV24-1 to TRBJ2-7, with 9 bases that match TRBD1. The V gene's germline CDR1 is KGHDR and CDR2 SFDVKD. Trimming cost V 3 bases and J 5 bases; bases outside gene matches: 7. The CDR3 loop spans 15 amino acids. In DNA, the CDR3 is TGTGCCACCAGTGATCCCGGGACAGGGAATGACGAGCAGTACTTC. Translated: CATSDPGTGNDEQYF.

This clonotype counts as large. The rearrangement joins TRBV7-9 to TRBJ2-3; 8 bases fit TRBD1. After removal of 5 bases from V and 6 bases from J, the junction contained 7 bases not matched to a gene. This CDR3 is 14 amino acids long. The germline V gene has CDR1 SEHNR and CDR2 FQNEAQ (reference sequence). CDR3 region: CASSPQGEEDTQYF. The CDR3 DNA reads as TGTGCCAGCAGCCCACAGGGGGAAGAGGATACGCAGTATTTT.

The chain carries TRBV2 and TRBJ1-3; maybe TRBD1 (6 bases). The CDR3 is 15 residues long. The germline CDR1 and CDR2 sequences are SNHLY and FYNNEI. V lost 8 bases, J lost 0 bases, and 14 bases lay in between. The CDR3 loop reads CASGAGALSGNTIYF. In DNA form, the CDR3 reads TGTGCCAGCGGGGCAGGGGCGCTCTCTGGAAACACCATATATTTT. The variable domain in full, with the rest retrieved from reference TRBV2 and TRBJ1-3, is EPEVTQTPSHQVTQMGQEVILRCVPISNHLYFYWYRQILGQKVEFLVSFYNNEISEKSEIFDDQFSVERPDGSNFTLKIRSTKLEDSAMYFCASGAGALSGNTIYFGEGSWLTVV.

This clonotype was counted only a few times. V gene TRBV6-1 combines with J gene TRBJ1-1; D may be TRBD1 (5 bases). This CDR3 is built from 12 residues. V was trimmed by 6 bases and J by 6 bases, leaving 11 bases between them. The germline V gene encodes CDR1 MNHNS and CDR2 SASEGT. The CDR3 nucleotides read TGTGCCAGCAGCAATCCAGGGTCTGAAGCTTTCTTT. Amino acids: CASSNPGSEAFF.

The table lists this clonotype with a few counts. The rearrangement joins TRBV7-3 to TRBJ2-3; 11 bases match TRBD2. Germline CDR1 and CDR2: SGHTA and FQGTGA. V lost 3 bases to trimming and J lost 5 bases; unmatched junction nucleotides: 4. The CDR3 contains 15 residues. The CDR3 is CASSLMGLAEDTQYF. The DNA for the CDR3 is TGTGCCAGCAGCTTGATGGGACTAGCGGAAGATACGCAGTATTTT.

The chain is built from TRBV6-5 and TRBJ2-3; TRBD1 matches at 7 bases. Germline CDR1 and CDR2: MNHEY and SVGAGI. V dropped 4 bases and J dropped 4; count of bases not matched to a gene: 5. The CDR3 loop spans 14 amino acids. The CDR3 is CASSFMTGPDTQYF. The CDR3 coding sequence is TGTGCCAGCAGTTTCATGACAGGGCCAGATACGCAGTATTTT.

In DNA, the CDR3 is TGTGCCAGCAGTTTTAACGGATTATATGGCTACACCTTC. Its translation: CASSFNGLYGYTF. V is TRBV12-3 or TRBV12-4 and J is TRBJ1-2; no reliable D call. The CDR3 contains 13 residues. Trimming left V 3 bases short and J 5 bases short, with 10 bases between.

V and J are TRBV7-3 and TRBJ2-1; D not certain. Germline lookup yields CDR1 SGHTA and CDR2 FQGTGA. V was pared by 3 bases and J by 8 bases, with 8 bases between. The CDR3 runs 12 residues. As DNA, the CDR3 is TGTGCCAGCAGCTTTAGGACGGATGAGCAGTTCTTC. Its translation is CASSFRTDEQFF.

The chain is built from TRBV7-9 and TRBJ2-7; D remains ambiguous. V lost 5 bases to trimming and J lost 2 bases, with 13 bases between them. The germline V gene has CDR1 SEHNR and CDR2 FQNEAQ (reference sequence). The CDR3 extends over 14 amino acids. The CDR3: CASSPLGGTYEQYF. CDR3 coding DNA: TGTGCCAGCAGCCCCTTAGGTGGAACCTACGAGCAGTACTTC.

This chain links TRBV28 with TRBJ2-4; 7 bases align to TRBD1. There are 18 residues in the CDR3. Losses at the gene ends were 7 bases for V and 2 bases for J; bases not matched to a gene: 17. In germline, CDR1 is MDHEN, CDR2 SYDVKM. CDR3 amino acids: CASTPLRTGLSTKNIQYF. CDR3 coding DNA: TGTGCCAGCACCCCCCTACGGACAGGCCTTTCGACCAAAAACATTCAGTACTTC.

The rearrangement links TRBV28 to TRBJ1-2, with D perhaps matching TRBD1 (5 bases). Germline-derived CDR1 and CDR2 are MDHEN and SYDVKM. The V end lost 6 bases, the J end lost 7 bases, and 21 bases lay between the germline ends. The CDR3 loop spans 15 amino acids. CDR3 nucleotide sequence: TGTGCCAGCAGCCCACGGGACGGATCCCGCCCTGGCTACACCTTC. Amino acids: CASSPRDGSRPGYTF.

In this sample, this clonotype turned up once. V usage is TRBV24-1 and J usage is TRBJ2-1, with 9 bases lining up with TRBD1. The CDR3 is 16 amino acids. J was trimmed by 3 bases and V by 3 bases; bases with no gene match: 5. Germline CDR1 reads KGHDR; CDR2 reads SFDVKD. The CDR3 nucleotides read TGTGCCACCAGTGATCCCGGGACAGGGCTCTACAATGAGCAGTTCTTC. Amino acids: CATSDPGTGLYNEQFF.

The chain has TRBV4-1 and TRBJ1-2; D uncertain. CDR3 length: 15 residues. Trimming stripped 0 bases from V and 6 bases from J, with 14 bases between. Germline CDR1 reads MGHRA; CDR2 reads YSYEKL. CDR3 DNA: TGCGCCAGCAGCCAAGATCTGGCGCCGAAAGATGGCTACACCTTC. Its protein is CASSQDLAPKDGYTF.

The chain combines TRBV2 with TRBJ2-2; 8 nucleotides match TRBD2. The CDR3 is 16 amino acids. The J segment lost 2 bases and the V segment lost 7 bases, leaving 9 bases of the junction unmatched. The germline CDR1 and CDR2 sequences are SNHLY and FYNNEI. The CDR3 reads CASTRLAQENTGELFF. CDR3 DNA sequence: TGTGCCAGCACTAGACTAGCGCAGGAAAACACCGGGGAGCTGTTTTTT. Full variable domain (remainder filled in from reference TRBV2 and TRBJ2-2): EPEVTQTPSHQVTQMGQEVILRCVPISNHLYFYWYRQILGQKVEFLVSFYNNEISEKSEIFDDQFSVERPDGSNFTLKIRSTKLEDSAMYFCASTRLAQENTGELFFGEGSRLTVL.

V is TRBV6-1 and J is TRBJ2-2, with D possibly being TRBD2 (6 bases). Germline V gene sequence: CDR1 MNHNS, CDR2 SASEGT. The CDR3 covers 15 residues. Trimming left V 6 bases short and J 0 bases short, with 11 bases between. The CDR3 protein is CASRELAPNTGELFF. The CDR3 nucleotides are TGTGCCAGCAGGGAACTAGCACCGAACACCGGGGAGCTGTTTTTT.